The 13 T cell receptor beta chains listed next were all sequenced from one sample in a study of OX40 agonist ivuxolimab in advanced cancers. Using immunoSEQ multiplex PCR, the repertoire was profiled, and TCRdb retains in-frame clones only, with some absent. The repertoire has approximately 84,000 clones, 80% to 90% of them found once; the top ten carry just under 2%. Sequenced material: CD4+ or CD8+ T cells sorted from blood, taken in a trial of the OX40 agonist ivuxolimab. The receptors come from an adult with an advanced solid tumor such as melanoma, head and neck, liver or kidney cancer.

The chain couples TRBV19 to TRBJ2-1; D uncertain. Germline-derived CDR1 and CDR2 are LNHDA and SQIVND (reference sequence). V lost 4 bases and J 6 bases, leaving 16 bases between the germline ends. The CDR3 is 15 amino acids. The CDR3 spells CASSSLALKGNEQFF. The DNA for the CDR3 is TGTGCCAGTAGTAGCCTGGCCCTGAAGGGCAATGAGCAGTTCTTC.

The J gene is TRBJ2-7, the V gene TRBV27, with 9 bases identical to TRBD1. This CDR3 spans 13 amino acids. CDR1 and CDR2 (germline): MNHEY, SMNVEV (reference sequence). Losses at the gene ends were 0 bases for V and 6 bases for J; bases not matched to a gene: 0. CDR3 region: CASSLSGQGEQYF. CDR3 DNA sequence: TGTGCCAGCAGTTTATCGGGACAGGGCGAGCAGTACTTC.

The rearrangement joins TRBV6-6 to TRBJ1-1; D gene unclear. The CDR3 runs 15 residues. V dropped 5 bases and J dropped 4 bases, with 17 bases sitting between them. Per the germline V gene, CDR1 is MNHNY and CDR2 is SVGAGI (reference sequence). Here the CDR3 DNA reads TGTGCCAGCAGTCTCCGGACGTCAGGAGGCACTGAAGCTTTCTTT. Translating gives CASSLRTSGGTEAFF.

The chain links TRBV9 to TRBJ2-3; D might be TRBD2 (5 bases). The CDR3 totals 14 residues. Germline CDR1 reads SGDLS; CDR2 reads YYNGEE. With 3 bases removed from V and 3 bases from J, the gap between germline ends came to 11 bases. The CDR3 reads CASSAPTGTDTQYF. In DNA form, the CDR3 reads TGTGCCAGCAGCGCCCCGACGGGGACAGATACGCAGTATTTT.

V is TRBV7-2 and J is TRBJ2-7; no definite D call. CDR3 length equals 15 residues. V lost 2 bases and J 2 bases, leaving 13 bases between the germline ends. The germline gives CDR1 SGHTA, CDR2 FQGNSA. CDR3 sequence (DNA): TGTGCCAGCAGCTTAAGCCCGGGTGCCCCCTACGAGCAGTACTTC. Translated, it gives CASSLSPGAPYEQYF.

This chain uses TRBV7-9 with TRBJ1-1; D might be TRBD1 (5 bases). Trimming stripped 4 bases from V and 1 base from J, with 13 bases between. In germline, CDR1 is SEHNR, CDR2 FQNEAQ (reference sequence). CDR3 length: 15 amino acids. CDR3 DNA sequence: TGTGCCAGCAGCTCCGGGGGGGGATGGAACACTGAAGCTTTCTTT. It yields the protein CASSSGGGWNTEAFF.

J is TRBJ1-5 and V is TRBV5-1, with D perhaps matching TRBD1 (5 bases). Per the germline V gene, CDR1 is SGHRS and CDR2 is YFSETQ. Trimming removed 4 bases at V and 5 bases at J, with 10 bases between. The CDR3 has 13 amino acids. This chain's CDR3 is CASSPGQDQPQHF. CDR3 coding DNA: TGCGCCAGCAGCCCAGGGCAAGATCAGCCCCAGCATTTT. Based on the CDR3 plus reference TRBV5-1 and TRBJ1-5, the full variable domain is KAGVTQTPRYLIKTRGQQVTLSCSPISGHRSVSWYQQTPGQGLQFLFEYFSETQRNKGNFPGRFSGRQFSNSRSEMNVSTLELGDSALYLCASSPGQDQPQHFGDGTRLSIL.

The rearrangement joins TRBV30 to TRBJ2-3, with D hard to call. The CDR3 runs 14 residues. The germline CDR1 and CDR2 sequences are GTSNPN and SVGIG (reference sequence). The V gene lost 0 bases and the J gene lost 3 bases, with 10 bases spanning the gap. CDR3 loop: CAWSVLAETDTQYF. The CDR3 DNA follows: TGTGCCTGGAGTGTACTGGCCGAGACAGATACGCAGTATTTT. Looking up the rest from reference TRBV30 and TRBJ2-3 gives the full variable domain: SQTIHQWPATLVQPVGSPLSLECTVEGTSNPNLYWYRQAAGRGLQLLFYSVGIGQISSEVPQNLSASRPQDRQFILSSKKLLLSDSGFYLCAWSVLAETDTQYFGPGTRLTVL.

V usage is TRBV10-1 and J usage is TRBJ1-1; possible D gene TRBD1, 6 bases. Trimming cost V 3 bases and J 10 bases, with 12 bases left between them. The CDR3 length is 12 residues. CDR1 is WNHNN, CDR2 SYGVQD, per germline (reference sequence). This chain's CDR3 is CASSDWGAGAFF. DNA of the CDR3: TGCGCCAGCAGTGATTGGGGGGCAGGAGCTTTCTTT.

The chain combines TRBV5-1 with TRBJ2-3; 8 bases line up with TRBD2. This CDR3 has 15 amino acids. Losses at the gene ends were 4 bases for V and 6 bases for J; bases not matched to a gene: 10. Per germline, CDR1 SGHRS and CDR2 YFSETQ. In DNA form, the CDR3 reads TGCGCCAGCAGCCCTGGTGGCGGGGGGAGGGATACGCAGTATTTT. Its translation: CASSPGGGGRDTQYF.

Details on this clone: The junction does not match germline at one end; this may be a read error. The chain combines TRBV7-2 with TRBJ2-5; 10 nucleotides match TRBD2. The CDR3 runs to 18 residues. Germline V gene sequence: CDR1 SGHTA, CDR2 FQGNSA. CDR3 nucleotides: TGTGCCAGCAGCCTCATCCCACTAAGCGGGGGGGCCCAAGGGACCCAGTACTTC. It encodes CASSLIPLSGGAQGTQYF.

The CDR3 here is CASSTRRLAQHF. The CDR3 coding sequence is TGTGCCAGCAGCACCCGTAGGTTGGCCCAGCATTTT. The chain uses TRBV21-1 and TRBJ1-5. TRBV21-1 is an annotated pseudogene. The CDR3 runs 12 residues.

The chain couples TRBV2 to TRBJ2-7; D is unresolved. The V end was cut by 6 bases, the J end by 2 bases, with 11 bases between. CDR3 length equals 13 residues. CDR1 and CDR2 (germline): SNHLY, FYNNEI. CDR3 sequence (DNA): TGTGCCAGCAGGCGGCAGGACCCCTACGAGCAGTACTTC. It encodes CASRRQDPYEQYF.